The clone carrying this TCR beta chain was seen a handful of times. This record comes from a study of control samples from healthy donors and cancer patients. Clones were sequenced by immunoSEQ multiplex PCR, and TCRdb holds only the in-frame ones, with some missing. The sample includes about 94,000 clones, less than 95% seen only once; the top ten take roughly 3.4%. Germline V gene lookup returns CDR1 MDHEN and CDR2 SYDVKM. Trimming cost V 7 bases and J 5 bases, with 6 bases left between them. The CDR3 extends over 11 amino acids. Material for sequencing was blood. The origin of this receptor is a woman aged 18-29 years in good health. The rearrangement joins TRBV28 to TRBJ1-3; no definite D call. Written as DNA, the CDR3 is TGTGCCAGCATCTGGCGAAACACCATATATTTT. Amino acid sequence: CASIWRNTIYF.